This T cell receptor (beta chain) was identified during a study of T-cell memory formation after mild COVID-19. Study information: Across donors, TCR clusters were largely donor specific.

The TCR alpha and TCR beta cDNA libraries, bearing sample barcodes and UMIs, were generated by 5'RACE using constant-segment primers. TCRdb re-analysed the 5' RACE reads in MiXCR, keeping a single row per CDR3 protein. Of some 450,000 distinct CDR3 sequences detected, 15% to 25% appear once; the ten largest clones hold around 8%. Whole-study findings and limits: The pre-infection memory compartment contained some responding clones, suggesting cross-reactive memory joined. Contracting CD4+ clones were located mainly in CM and EM, and CD8+ clones in EMRA.

The V segment lost 5 bases and the J segment 8 bases; nucleotides outside the gene matches: 6. The V gene's germline CDR1 is SGHVS and CDR2 FQNEAQ. This CDR3 has 14 amino acids. Points on this clonotype: Its matching antigen is unknown.

Material for sequencing was PBMCs or a T cell subset sorted from them (not recorded which). The rearrangement uses TRBV7-8 and TRBJ1-6; 7 bases are a match to TRBD1. The clonotype was recovered from an adult woman who had mild COVID-19 (a few samples of this study predate the infection). Cell type and time point are not known. Here the CDR3 DNA reads TGTGCCAGCAGCGACCGGGACAGCCATTCACCCCTCCACTTT. It encodes CASSDRDSHSPLHF. Filled out from reference TRBV7-8 and TRBJ1-6, the complete variable domain reads GAGVSQSPRYKVAKRGQDVALRCDPISGHVSLFWYQQALGQGPEFLTYFQNEAQLDKSGLPSDRFFAERPEGSVSTLKIQRTQQEDSAVYLCASSDRDSHSPLHFGNGTRLTVT.